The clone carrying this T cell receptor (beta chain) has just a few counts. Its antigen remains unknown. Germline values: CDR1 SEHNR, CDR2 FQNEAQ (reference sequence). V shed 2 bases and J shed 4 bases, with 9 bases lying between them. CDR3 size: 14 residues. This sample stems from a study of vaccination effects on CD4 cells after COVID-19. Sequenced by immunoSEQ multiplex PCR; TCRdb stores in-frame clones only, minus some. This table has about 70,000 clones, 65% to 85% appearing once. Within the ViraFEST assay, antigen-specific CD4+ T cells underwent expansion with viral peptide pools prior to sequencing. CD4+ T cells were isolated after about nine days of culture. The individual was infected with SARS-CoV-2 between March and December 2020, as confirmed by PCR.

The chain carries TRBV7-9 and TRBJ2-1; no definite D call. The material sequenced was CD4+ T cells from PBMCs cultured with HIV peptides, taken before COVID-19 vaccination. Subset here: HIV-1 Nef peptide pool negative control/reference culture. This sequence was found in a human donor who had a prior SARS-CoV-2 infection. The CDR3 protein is CASSLTAAYNEQFF. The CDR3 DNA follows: TGTGCCAGCAGCTTAACAGCAGCTTACAATGAGCAGTTCTTC. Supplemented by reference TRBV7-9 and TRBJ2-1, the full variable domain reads DTGVSQNPRHKITKRGQNVTFRCDPISEHNRLYWYRQTLGQGPEFLTYFQNEAQLEKSRLLSDRFSAERPKGSFSTLEIQRTEQGDSAMYLCASSLTAAYNEQFFGPGTRLTVL.